The present entry profiles one T cell receptor (beta chain) with its context. This clonotype showed up just a few times. Its antigen remains unidentified. This sequence may be a read error, since a much larger clone differs from it by one base. A multiplex PCR system amplified the TCR beta CDR3 region, with a first 10-cycle round using 32 V-gene forward and 13 J-gene reverse primers. The first PCR round used a QIAGEN Multiplex PCR Kit, and the primer sequences were filed in Chinese patent CN105087789A. A second PCR round added Illumina universal primers using the Phusion High-Fidelity PCR Kit. The TCR libraries underwent paired-end sequencing with a read length of 151 bp on the Illumina HiSeq X Ten platform. The original pipeline was this. Cutadapt was used to discard reads without multiplex PCR primers, PEAR merged the read pairs, and MiXCR with default settings called the CDR3 regions. Shannon entropy measured repertoire diversity, while clonality was calculated as one minus the Shannon entropy divided by the ln of the count of productive unique sequences. A clonotype counted as a dominant or high-frequency T-cell clone when its frequency was 0.5% or higher. TCRdb's own reprocessing of the public reads used fastp at Q25 and MiXCR and kept productive beta chains. Entries are consolidated by CDR3 protein sequence, retaining the most common genes and DNA. The V and J calls follow TCRdb's processing rather than the paper's. Recorded for this sample are roughly 9,900 distinct CDR3 sequences; just under 30% of them occurred a single time. The top ten clonotypes cover about 8% of the sample.

The CDR3 starts with the cysteine, ends with the phenylalanine, and has 13 residues. The sequence is cut down to CDR3 DNA, 39 bases in frame from base 1. The data were obtained in a study of immune heterogeneity within non-small cell lung tumors (dated by TCRdb to 2017 to 2018). Notes on the research overall: By histology, the tumors included nine to ten non-squamous carcinomas, a few squamous cell carcinomas and 1 tumor not otherwise specified. The study combined whole-exome sequencing, RNA-seq and TCR beta repertoire sequencing of multiple spatially distinct regions from each NSCLC tumor to examine intratumoral immune heterogeneity. Transcriptome data were available for just 44 loci from about a dozen patients, whereas TCR repertoire analysis spanned under 65 tumor loci from approximately 14 patients. For mutant peptides 8 to 11 amino acids long, netMHCpan-3.0 predicted neoantigen binding to the HLA alleles of each patient. General findings and caveats noted by the study authors: Within a patient, identical dominant CDR3B clonotypes were found to recur across loci, yet unique high-frequency clones were also harbored in different tumor locations. Individual patients mostly had different high-frequency TCR beta clonotypes. Local T-cell repertoire clonality showed a statistically significant but moderate positive correlation with local tumor mutational burden (R 0.3 to 0.35).

Genomic DNA was extracted from bulk tumor tissue and used as the TCR template, and approximately 600 ng gDNA was amplified per sample. During surgery, multiple biopsies were taken from each primary tumor and placed as far apart as possible within the tumor mass. The study cohort was described as untreated, and patients were newly diagnosed NSCLC cases undergoing curative surgery. The donors were approximately 15 patients with newly diagnosed non-small cell lung cancer who were having surgery with curative intent. A couple of independent pathologists examined the resected tumor masses. Only high-quality DNA and RNA samples were carried forward to sequencing.

The origin of this receptor is a woman in her sixties with non-small cell lung cancer. Material for sequencing was lung tumor tissue. Recombination joined TRBV12-3 or TRBV12-4 with TRBJ1-6; the D gene cannot be named for sure. In nucleotides, the sequence is TGTGCCTGCAGTTTGGTAAATAATTCACCCCTCCACTTT. This is translated as CACSLVNNSPLHF.